Shown below are 3 T cell receptor beta chains from a single sample sequenced in a study of post-analysis software for immune sequencing data. The study's findings and limits: TRBV5-6, TRBV5-1 and TRBV20-1 were among roughly 5 TRBV segments more frequent in patients than controls.

These TCRs are of unknown antigen specificity. TCR beta cDNA libraries had unique molecular identifiers. MiXCR was run by TCRdb on the PCR reads, yielding one entry per CDR3 protein. The sample has about 380,000 distinct CDR3 sequences; roughly 30% are singletons. Sequenced sample: blood. These receptors all stem from a girl under 18 with multiple sclerosis.

Worth noting for this clonotype: A much larger clone sits a single nucleotide away, making a read error possible. The J gene is TRBJ2-5, the V gene TRBV5-1; tentatively, D is TRBD1 (7 bases). The V gene's germline CDR1 is SGHRS and CDR2 YFSETQ. V was shortened by 10 bases and J by 5 bases, with 24 bases between the two germline ends. This CDR3 has 15 residues. The CDR3 DNA reads TGCGCCGGGTCGCCGAGGGGGGACAGCCATGAGACCCAGTACTTC. Protein product: CAGSPRGDSHETQYF.

This clonotype appeared a few times. V gene TRBV6-6 combines with J gene TRBJ2-1, with 14 bases that match TRBD2. Germline V gene lookup returns CDR1 MNHNY and CDR2 SVGAGI (reference sequence). J lost 9 bases, V lost 2 bases, and 3 bases had no gene match. This CDR3 has 15 amino acids. The CDR3 DNA reads as TGTGCCAGCAGTTACCCCGGGACTAGCGGGGGTGAGCAGTTCTTC. The encoded protein is CASSYPGTSGGEQFF.

This clonotype was recorded a few times. V usage is TRBV7-9 and J usage is TRBJ1-4; possibly TRBD1 for D (5 bases). Deletions cut 5 bases from V and 4 bases from J, with 8 bases between. There are 13 residues in the CDR3. Germline CDR1 is SEHNR and CDR2 is FQNEAQ (reference sequence). The CDR3 nucleotides read TGTGCCAGCAGCGGGGGGAGTAATGAAAAACTGTTTTTT. It specifies CASSGGSNEKLFF.